Shown below are 24 T cell receptor beta chains from a single sample sequenced in a study of identical twins. From the 5' RACE reads, TCRdb called clonotypes with MiXCR, one entry per CDR3 protein. The sample includes 700,000 or so distinct CDR3 sequences, over 20% of them seen just once. The data also belong to a second study, concerning T cells expressing NK-cell markers.

Sequenced sample: PBMCs. The receptor set was obtained from a woman aged 18-29 years in good health.

The table lists this clonotype with many counts. The chain recombines TRBV27 with TRBJ2-7; D is tentatively TRBD1 or TRBD2 (5 bases each). This CDR3 spans 13 amino acids. Trimming took off 4 bases at V and 2 bases at J, with 9 bases between the two ends. Germline loops: CDR1 MNHEY, CDR2 SMNVEV (reference sequence). The CDR3 region has the DNA TGTGCCAGCAGTTGGGACGGAACCTACGAGCAGTACTTC. Translation gives CASSWDGTYEQYF.

This clonotype was counted at least ten times. This chain joins TRBV29-1 and TRBJ2-5; D uncertain. Germline CDR1 SQVTM, CDR2 ANQGSEA. V was trimmed by 2 bases and J by 6 bases, leaving 10 bases between them. The CDR3 spans 12 residues. The CDR3 loop is CSVERLWKTQYF. The CDR3 bases are TGCAGCGTTGAAAGACTGTGGAAGACCCAGTACTTC. The whole variable domain, filled in from reference TRBV29-1 and TRBJ2-5, reads SAVISQKPSRDICQRGTSLTIQCQVDSQVTMMFWYRQQPGQSLTLIATANQGSEATYESGFVIDKFPISRPNLTFSTLTVSNMSPEDSSIYLCSVERLWKTQYFGPGTRLLVL.

There are a few counts of this clonotype. This sequence joins TRBV5-6 and TRBJ1-3; the match to TRBD1 covers 10 bases. Losses at the gene ends were 4 bases for V and 2 bases for J; bases not matched to a gene: 6. There are 16 residues in the CDR3. From germline, CDR1 is SGHDT and CDR2 YYEEEE. The CDR3 spells CASSPLGTGAGNTIYF. Here the CDR3 DNA reads TGTGCCAGCAGCCCCTTGGGGACAGGGGCTGGAAACACCATATATTTT.

This clonotype was picked up many times. This chain uses TRBV20-1 with TRBJ2-1; 13 positions match TRBD2. The length of the CDR3 is 14 residues. From germline, CDR1 is DFQATT and CDR2 SNEGSKA (reference sequence). With V trimmed by 6 bases and J by 9 bases, 8 bases remained unmatched. CDR3 protein: CSAQLAGGPSEQFF. The CDR3 region has the DNA TGCAGTGCGCAACTAGCGGGAGGGCCCAGTGAGCAGTTCTTC.

The table lists this clonotype with a few counts. The chain uses TRBV20-1 and TRBJ2-7, with 14 bases that match TRBD2. CDR3 length: 17 amino acids. V shed 1 base and J 3 bases; nucleotides not matched to a gene: 8. Looked up from germline, CDR1 is DFQATT and CDR2 is SNEGSKA (reference sequence). The CDR3 nucleotides are TGCAGTGCTAGAGGGGGGACTAGCGGGAGCCCCATCTACGAGCAGTACTTC. It translates to CSARGGTSGSPIYEQYF.

Details on this clonotype: One base away lies a much larger clone, so this may be a sequencing read error. V is TRBV4-3 and J is TRBJ1-1; TRBD1 is a possible D gene (5 bases). Looked up from germline, CDR1 is LGHNA and CDR2 is YSLEER. The CDR3 length is 13 residues. Trimming pared 6 bases from V and 0 bases from J, leaving 8 bases between. The CDR3 is CASRPGLNTEAFF. CDR3 nucleotide sequence: TGCGCCAGCAGACCAGGGTTGAACACTGAAGCTTTCTTT.

The chain employs TRBV3-1 and TRBJ2-1; perhaps TRBD2 as D (6 bases). This CDR3 contains 13 residues. Trimming shortened V by 1 base and J by 8 bases, and 9 bases separated the two germline ends. Germline CDR1 and CDR2: LGHDT and YNNKEL (reference sequence). The CDR3 spells CASSQAGVHEQFF. The CDR3 DNA sequence: TGTGCCAGCAGCCAAGCGGGGGTCCATGAGCAGTTCTTC.

A few counts support this clonotype. This chain joins TRBV20-1 and TRBJ1-6; possible D gene TRBD1, 6 bases. This CDR3 region has 12 residues. Germline V gene data show CDR1 as DFQATT and CDR2 as SNEGSKA (reference sequence). V lost 4 bases to trimming and J lost 14 bases, with 15 bases between them. The CDR3 DNA reads TGCAGTGCTACAGGACAGAGTCAGACCCTCCACTTT. This sequence encodes CSATGQSQTLHF.

This chain links TRBV20-1 with TRBJ2-1; the match to TRBD2 covers 12 bases. With V trimmed by 3 bases and J by 5 bases, 8 bases remained unmatched. Germline V gives CDR1 DFQATT, CDR2 SNEGSKA (reference sequence). The length of the CDR3 is 16 residues. CDR3 sequence (DNA): TGCAGTGCTAGCGGCGGCCGGACTAGCGGGAACAATGAGCAGTTCTTC. It specifies CSASGGRTSGNNEQFF.

There are many counts of this clonotype. V usage is TRBV11-2 and J usage is TRBJ1-1, with a tentative D call TRBD1 (6 bases). The length of the CDR3 is 15 residues. Trimming removed 5 bases from V and 3 bases from J, with 16 bases in between. Germline V lookup: CDR1 SGHAT, CDR2 FQNNGV. The CDR3: CASSDHRVGHTEAFF. The CDR3 nucleotides read TGTGCCAGCAGCGATCACAGGGTTGGGCACACTGAAGCTTTCTTT.

The rearrangement joins TRBV7-2 to TRBJ2-1; weak D call: TRBD2 (5 bases). The CDR3 sequence is 16 residues long. Trimming left V 5 bases short and J 6 bases short, with 20 bases between. CDR1 is SGHTA, CDR2 FQGNSA, per germline. The CDR3 DNA follows: TGTGCCAGCAGCCCCCGTCGAGGGCGGGTAGGCAATGAGCAGTTCTTC. The encoded protein is CASSPRRGRVGNEQFF.

This clonotype was seen a few times. V gene TRBV2 combines with J gene TRBJ2-3, with D perhaps being TRBD1 or TRBD2 (5 bases each). The CDR3 is made up of 12 amino acids. V was clipped by 11 bases and J by 2 bases, with 11 bases between them. Germline-derived CDR1 and CDR2 are SNHLY and FYNNEI. The CDR3 nucleotides read TGTGCCGGGGGATACTCCACAGATACGCAGTATTTT. It yields the protein CAGGYSTDTQYF.

In its sample, this clonotype was seen a few times. The gene calls are TRBV6-5 and TRBJ2-4, with D perhaps TRBD2 (6 bases). Germline CDR1 MNHEY, CDR2 SVGAGI. This CDR3 region has 17 residues. V was trimmed by 2 bases and J by 1 base, leaving 15 bases between them. The CDR3 loop reads CASSYGTPRGAKNIQYF. CDR3 nucleotide sequence: TGTGCCAGCAGTTACGGGACTCCCAGAGGGGCCAAAAACATTCAGTACTTC.

This clonotype was seen only a few times. The chain couples TRBV7-2 to TRBJ2-5, with 9 bases identical to TRBD1. With V trimmed by 2 bases and J by 2 bases, 6 bases remained unmatched. Germline-derived CDR1 and CDR2 are SGHTA and FQGNSA. The CDR3 sequence is 16 residues long. The CDR3 loop is CASSLRTGVYQETQYF. The DNA for the CDR3 is TGTGCCAGCAGCTTACGGACAGGGGTCTATCAAGAGACCCAGTACTTC. Full variable domain (outside the CDR3, taken from reference TRBV7-2 and TRBJ2-5): GAGVSQSPSNKVTEKGKDVELRCDPISGHTALYWYRQSLGQGLEFLIYFQGNSAPDKSGLPSDRFSAERTGGSVSTLTIQRTQQEDSAVYLCASSLRTGVYQETQYFGPGTRLLVL.

The rearrangement links TRBV9 to TRBJ2-1; 9 nucleotides line up with TRBD2. Per germline, CDR1 SGDLS and CDR2 YYNGEE. The junction had 10 bases not matched to a gene; V was cut back by 4 bases and J by 8 bases. The CDR3 totals 15 residues. The CDR3 loop is CASSRVREGGDEQFF. For the CDR3, the DNA is TGTGCCAGCAGCCGAGTGCGGGAGGGGGGCGATGAGCAGTTCTTC.

The genes are TRBV20-1 and TRBJ2-5; TRBD2 aligns across 9 bases. The CDR3 sequence is 15 residues long. From germline, CDR1 is DFQATT and CDR2 SNEGSKA (reference sequence). The J segment lost 5 bases and the V segment lost 1 base, leaving 8 bases of the junction unmatched. The CDR3 bases are TGCAGTGCTAGAGCCTTAGCGGGAGCTAAGGAGACCCAGTACTTC. Translating gives CSARALAGAKETQYF.

This clonotype was counted a few times. J is TRBJ1-2 and V is TRBV4-1, with 7 bases lining up with TRBD1. Losses at the gene ends were 4 bases for V and 8 bases for J; bases not matched to a gene: 10. CDR1 and CDR2 from the germline V gene are MGHRA and YSYEKL. This CDR3 contains 14 residues. The CDR3 spells CASSRARRTGGYTF. The CDR3 region has the DNA TGCGCCAGCAGCCGGGCTAGGAGGACAGGAGGCTACACCTTC.

This clonotype was seen at least ten times. This rearrangement joins TRBV12-3 or TRBV12-4 to TRBJ1-1; TRBD1 is a possible D gene (6 bases). V lost 2 bases and J lost 2, with 9 bases in between. This CDR3 contains 14 residues. The CDR3 DNA is TGTGCCAGCAGTTTATGGGGGCTTAACACTGAAGCTTTCTTT. Amino acids: CASSLWGLNTEAFF.

The chain links TRBV20-1 to TRBJ2-3, with a weak D call TRBD1 (5 bases). This CDR3 has 16 amino acids. CDR1 is DFQATT and CDR2 is SNEGSKA in the germline V gene (reference sequence). V lost 3 bases, J lost 0 bases, and 16 bases lay in between. CDR3 DNA sequence: TGCAGTGCTAGTACCTCGTGGGGCCAAAGCACAGATACGCAGTATTTT. This sequence encodes CSASTSWGQSTDTQYF.

This clonotype has more than one count but fewer than ten. The chain combines TRBV20-1 with TRBJ2-7, with D possibly TRBD2 on 6 matching bases. This CDR3 contains 12 residues. The germline V gene has CDR1 DFQATT and CDR2 SNEGSKA (reference sequence). Here the CDR3 DNA reads TGCAGCGGGGGTCACTTTTCCTACGAGCAGTACTTC. It encodes CSGGHFSYEQYF.

This clonotype turned up a few times. The V call is TRBV24-1, the J call TRBJ1-2; 7 bases align to TRBD1. Per germline, CDR1 KGHDR and CDR2 SFDVKD. V lost 2 bases, J lost 4 bases, and 3 bases stayed unmatched. The CDR3 has 14 residues. CDR3 sequence: CATSDSGQTYGYTF. In DNA, the CDR3 is TGTGCCACCAGTGATTCGGGACAGACCTATGGCTACACCTTC.

The chain combines TRBV20-1 with TRBJ2-7; D possibly corresponds to TRBD2 (5 bases). CDR1 and CDR2 (germline): DFQATT, SNEGSKA (reference sequence). The CDR3 contains 13 residues. V gave up 2 bases and J gave up 6 bases, with 14 bases separating them. The CDR3 region is CSARLARVSEQYF. For the CDR3, the DNA is TGCAGTGCTAGACTAGCCCGAGTCTCCGAGCAGTACTTC.

The chain links TRBV3-1 to TRBJ2-7, with 8 positions matching TRBD1. V shed 1 base and J 7 bases; nucleotides not matched to a gene: 9. CDR1 is LGHDT, CDR2 YNNKEL, per germline (reference sequence). The CDR3 runs 15 residues. The CDR3 nucleotides are TGTGCCAGCAGCCAAGGCTCGGACAGGGAGTGGGAGCAGTACTTC. It is translated as CASSQGSDREWEQYF.

The rearrangement joins TRBV7-9 to TRBJ2-3; no firm D call. CDR3 length: 15 residues. The germline V gene encodes CDR1 SEHNR and CDR2 FQNEAQ (reference sequence). Trimming pared 6 bases from V and 4 bases from J, leaving 17 bases between. CDR3 bases: TGTGCCAGCAGTCGGACGCTCCTCATGGCAGATACGCAGTATTTT. Translation gives CASSRTLLMADTQYF.